This T cell receptor beta chain was recorded in a study of radiation and T cells in renal cell carcinoma. Points on this clone: What it binds is not known.

Germline-derived CDR1 and CDR2 are SNHLY and FYNNEI. The CDR3 has 17 residues. V lost 7 bases and J lost 4; bases outside the gene matches: 17. Study-wide findings and caveats: Intratumoral heterogeneity was not captured in these 0.75 to 1 g regions.

Specified treatment: 15 Gy SBRT to primary tumor, nephrectomy 4 weeks later. Nephrectomy followed 15 Gy stereotactic body radiation by 4 weeks. The assay was immunoSEQ multiplex PCR, and TCRdb's table has in-frame clones only and misses some. The repertoire holds nearly 20,000 clones, with just over 60% as singletons. This chain connects TRBV2 to TRBJ1-2; TRBD1 agrees at 8 bases. Sample: tumor tissue, taken from a patient whose treatment included radiotherapy and nephrectomy. This receptor was identified in an older woman with renal cell carcinoma. In DNA form, the CDR3 reads TGTGCCAGCACCCCTGGACAGGGCGTATTCTCCAGCTATGGCTACACCTTC. This gives the protein CASTPGQGVFSSYGYTF.